Listed here are 8 T cell receptor beta chains from one sample, sequenced in a study of glioma-infiltrating T cells after dendritic cell vaccination (dated by TCRdb to about 2016). Library generation was performed with the immunoSEQ multiplex PCR assay. Not all clones reach the TCRdb copy of this immuneACCESS table, which keeps in-frame sequences only. Checked studies attribute under half of the gap to unresolved V genes and leave the rest unexplained. The sample has tens of thousands of clones on record, approximately 80% of them singletons. Approximately 14% of the sample lies in the top ten. In the paper's terms, the time point label means: after dendritic cell vaccination, including at tumor progression/relapse. Sequencing was performed on blood, taken after dendritic cell vaccination. The receptors originated from a human donor with glioblastoma.

CDR3 bases: TGCGCCAGCAGCCAAGATCGAAACTTCCTCTCCTATAATTCACCCCTCCACTTT. It yields the protein CASSQDRNFLSYNSPLHF. The chain couples TRBV4-3 to TRBJ1-6, with no clear D. Looked up from germline, CDR1 is LGHNA and CDR2 is YSLEER. This CDR3 contains 18 residues. V shed 0 bases and J shed 0 bases, with 12 bases lying between them.

This CDR3 reads CASSFGLGDNEQFF. The CDR3 DNA sequence: TGTGCCAGCAGCTTTGGGCTGGGAGACAATGAGCAGTTCTTC. This chain connects TRBV11-2 to TRBJ2-1; D is possibly TRBD2 (5 bases). This CDR3 is 14 amino acids long. Per the germline V gene, CDR1 is SGHAT and CDR2 is FQNNGV. The V end was cut by 3 bases, the J end by 5 bases, with 11 bases between.

The chain is built from TRBV19 and TRBJ2-7; D is perhaps TRBD1 (6 bases). Germline V CDR1 and CDR2: LNHDA, SQIVND (reference sequence). The CDR3 covers 14 residues. V shed 5 bases and J shed 1 base, with 12 bases lying between them. The CDR3 region has the DNA TGTGCCAGTAGTCCCCGGGACACGTCCTACGAGCAGTACTTC. It translates to CASSPRDTSYEQYF.

The rearrangement uses TRBV4-1 and TRBJ2-7; maybe TRBD2 (5 bases). Germline lookup yields CDR1 MGHRA and CDR2 YSYEKL. The CDR3 is made up of 17 amino acids. V lost 2 bases, J lost 7 bases, and 24 bases lay in between. In DNA form, the CDR3 reads TGCGCCAGCAGCCAACTAACCGCCGGACTCCCCGAGCGAGAGCAGTACTTC. Translated: CASSQLTAGLPEREQYF.

This chain joins TRBV30 and TRBJ1-1; TRBD1 is a possible D gene (5 bases). Germline CDR1 and CDR2: GTSNPN and SVGIG (reference sequence). The germline V and J ends were trimmed by 5 bases and 1 base, with 8 bases remaining between them. The CDR3 totals 12 residues. In DNA, the CDR3 is TGTGCCTGGGGACAAGAGAACACTGAAGCTTTCTTT. Translation gives CAWGQENTEAFF.

The chain uses TRBV6-6 and TRBJ2-7; tentative D call: TRBD1 (6 bases). Germline V CDR1 and CDR2: MNHNY, SVGAGI (reference sequence). The V end lost 0 bases, the J end lost 4 bases, and 13 bases lay between the germline ends. CDR3 length: 15 amino acids. DNA of the CDR3: TGTGCCAGCAGTTACTCCACCGACCAGGGGTACGAGCAGTACTTC. Its translation: CASSYSTDQGYEQYF.

J is TRBJ2-7 and V is TRBV18; TRBD1 agrees at 10 bases. The CDR3 totals 17 residues. Germline CDR1 reads KGHSH; CDR2 reads LQKENI. J gave up 1 base and V 4 bases, and 10 bases lay outside the gene matches. CDR3 DNA sequence: TGTGCCAGCTCACTAACCGGGACAGGGGATCTTTCCTACGAGCAGTACTTC. It specifies CASSLTGTGDLSYEQYF.

This chain connects TRBV11-3 to TRBJ2-3; D may be TRBD2 (6 bases). Germline V gene lookup returns CDR1 SGHNT and CDR2 YENEEA. This CDR3 is built from 15 residues. Trimming removed 5 bases from V and 7 bases from J, with 19 bases in between. The CDR3 DNA reads TGTGCCAGCAGCCTAGGGGCCCCGGAGGGATATACGCAGTATTTT. Its protein product is CASSLGAPEGYTQYF.